These 24 T cell receptor beta chains originate from one sample sequenced in a study of HIV-infected patients and healthy controls. TCRdb re-analysed the 5' RACE reads in MiXCR, keeping a single row per CDR3 protein. The data contain more than 60,000 distinct CDR3 sequences, less than 20% of them singletons. The sequenced sample was CD4+ T cells from blood. These receptors were obtained from a human donor in good health.

This clonotype showed up many times. The V and J genes are TRBV20-1 and TRBJ1-4; 8 bases match TRBD1. There are 13 residues in the CDR3. Germline V gene sequence: CDR1 DFQATT, CDR2 SNEGSKA (reference sequence). Germline trimming cut 4 bases from V and 6 bases from J; bases unmatched to any gene: 4. Written as DNA, the CDR3 is TGCAGTGCTACCGGGACAGGACATGAAAAACTGTTTTTT. This translates into CSATGTGHEKLFF.

This chain joins TRBV7-2 and TRBJ2-5; D is perhaps TRBD1 (6 bases). The CDR3 has 15 amino acids. Germline V gene lookup returns CDR1 SGHTA and CDR2 FQGNSA. The ends were cut back, 6 bases at V and 0 bases at J, with 14 bases in the middle. Here the CDR3 reads CASRPGQRYQETQYF. The CDR3 nucleotides read TGTGCCAGCAGACCCGGACAGCGCTACCAAGAGACCCAGTACTTC. The full variable domain, rest sourced from reference TRBV7-2 and TRBJ2-5, is GAGVSQSPSNKVTEKGKDVELRCDPISGHTALYWYRQSLGQGLEFLIYFQGNSAPDKSGLPSDRFSAERTGGSVSTLTIQRTQQEDSAVYLCASRPGQRYQETQYFGPGTRLLVL.

This clonotype was detected ten times or more. This chain connects TRBV20-1 to TRBJ2-5, with TRBD1 matching over 9 bases. V shed 7 bases, J shed 8 bases, and the junction held 8 bases outside the gene matches. The CDR3 runs to 12 residues. The germline gives CDR1 DFQATT, CDR2 SNEGSKA (reference sequence). The CDR3 here is CSGWTGEVTQYF. The CDR3 nucleotides read TGCAGTGGATGGACAGGGGAGGTAACCCAGTACTTC.

This clonotype was counted many times. V and J are TRBV7-9 and TRBJ2-1, with D uncertain. The V and J ends lost 1 base and 7 bases respectively, with 11 bases between them. CDR3 length: 14 residues. CDR1 and CDR2 from the germline V gene are SEHNR and FQNEAQ (reference sequence). The DNA of the CDR3 is TGTGCCAGCAGCTTAGTTGAGACGAATAATGAGCAGTTCTTC. Its translation: CASSLVETNNEQFF.

The chain joins TRBV15 to TRBJ2-7, with 8 bases that match TRBD2. Germline CDR1 and CDR2: LNHNV and YYDKDF (reference sequence). J gave up 2 bases and V 8 bases, and 5 bases lay outside the gene matches. CDR3 length: 13 residues. The CDR3 bases are TGTGCCACCTCAGGAGCGGGGGCCTACGAGCAGTACTTC. Encoded protein: CATSGAGAYEQYF.

The sample holds many counts of this clonotype. The V gene is TRBV20-1, the J gene TRBJ1-5, with a tentative D call TRBD1 (5 bases). This CDR3 comprises 14 residues. Germline V CDR1 and CDR2: DFQATT, SNEGSKA (reference sequence). Trimming removed 3 bases from V and 6 bases from J, with 15 bases in between. The CDR3 reads CSASTGTVGQPQHF. DNA of the CDR3: TGCAGTGCTAGCACCGGGACGGTGGGTCAGCCCCAGCATTTT.

In its sample, this clonotype was seen a few times. The V and J genes are TRBV5-6 and TRBJ1-2, with 10 nucleotides matching TRBD1. Trimming removed 6 bases from V and 7 bases from J; junction bases left unmatched: 15. Germline V lookup: CDR1 SGHDT, CDR2 YYEEEE. This CDR3 comprises 16 residues. This CDR3 is CASIHAPGQGFRGYTF. Written as DNA, the CDR3 is TGTGCCAGCATCCATGCGCCGGGACAGGGGTTTCGTGGCTACACCTTC.

The genes are TRBV7-8 and TRBJ1-5; unclear D gene. Germline CDR1 and CDR2: SGHVS and FQNEAQ. The CDR3 is 13 residues long. Trimming stripped 1 base from V and 4 bases from J, with 5 bases between. The CDR3 DNA sequence: TGTGCCAGCAGCTTAGTGGCAAATCAGCCCCAGCATTTT. Encoded protein: CASSLVANQPQHF.

Many counts were recorded for this clonotype. The J gene is TRBJ2-7, the V gene TRBV7-2, with 9 bases identical to TRBD1. The CDR3 is made up of 15 amino acids. J gave up 6 bases and V 5 bases, and 11 bases lay outside the gene matches. Germline CDR1 SGHTA, CDR2 FQGNSA. The CDR3 sequence is CASSPGQGKIGEQYF. CDR3 DNA sequence: TGTGCCAGCAGCCCTGGACAGGGGAAGATTGGCGAGCAGTACTTC.

The chain joins TRBV5-4 to TRBJ1-2; D ambiguous. The V end was cut by 0 bases, the J end by 4 bases, with 10 bases between. There are 14 residues in the CDR3. Germline CDR1 is SGHNT and CDR2 is YYREEE (reference sequence). CDR3 amino acids: CASSLGTEIYGYTF. CDR3 DNA: TGTGCCAGCAGCTTGGGCACAGAAATCTATGGCTACACCTTC.

Ten or more counts support this clonotype. The chain employs TRBV10-3 and TRBJ1-2; 12 nucleotides agree with TRBD1. Per the germline V gene, CDR1 is ENHRY and CDR2 is SYGVKD. The CDR3 length is 14 residues. J gave up 4 bases and V 7 bases, and 4 bases lay outside the gene matches. The DNA of the CDR3 is TGTGCCATCACCGGGACAGGGGGCGGCTATGGCTACACCTTC. Amino acid sequence: CAITGTGGGYGYTF.

The V gene is TRBV18, the J gene TRBJ1-1; D uncertain. Germline CDR1 reads KGHSH; CDR2 reads LQKENI. The CDR3 totals 14 residues. Trimming took 1 base from V and 5 from J, leaving 11 bases between them. The CDR3 loop reads CASSPLGEQTEAFF. CDR3 nucleotides: TGTGCCAGCTCACCACTCGGGGAACAGACTGAAGCTTTCTTT.

This clonotype appeared a few times. J is TRBJ2-1 and V is TRBV12-3 or TRBV12-4; tentative D call: TRBD1 (5 bases). This CDR3 is built from 13 residues. The V and J ends lost 6 bases and 7 bases respectively, with 13 bases between them. CDR3 sequence reads: CASRGGARNEQFF. The CDR3, as DNA: TGTGCCAGCAGGGGTGGGGCGAGGAATGAGCAGTTCTTC.

The chain uses TRBV20-1 and TRBJ1-1, with TRBD1 identical over 8 bases. CDR1 and CDR2 (germline): DFQATT, SNEGSKA (reference sequence). V shed 0 bases, J shed 6 bases, and the junction held 3 bases outside the gene matches. This CDR3 is 13 amino acids long. The chain's CDR3 is CSAREAGGPEAFF. The CDR3 coding sequence is TGCAGTGCTAGAGAGGCAGGGGGCCCTGAAGCTTTCTTT.

The chain couples TRBV12-3 or TRBV12-4 to TRBJ1-2; a weak D match, TRBD1 (6 bases). This CDR3 comprises 14 residues. V lost 2 bases and J 4 bases, leaving 11 bases between the germline ends. The CDR3 protein is CASSLNGGSYGYTF. The CDR3 coding sequence is TGTGCCAGCAGTTTAAATGGGGGCTCCTATGGCTACACCTTC.

The chain recombines TRBV12-3 or TRBV12-4 with TRBJ2-7, with D possibly called TRBD1 or TRBD2 (5 bases each). CDR3 length equals 16 residues. V was pared by 3 bases and J by 4 bases, with 19 bases between. As DNA, the CDR3 is TGTGCCAGCAGTTTTGATGGTGGGGACGGAATATACGAGCAGTACTTC. Translating it yields CASSFDGGDGIYEQYF.

This clonotype has more than one count but fewer than ten. This chain links TRBV2 with TRBJ2-2; D is possibly TRBD2 (5 bases). Per the germline V gene, CDR1 is SNHLY and CDR2 is FYNNEI. Trimming stripped 2 bases from V and 7 bases from J, with 11 bases between. The CDR3 is made up of 14 amino acids. The CDR3 sequence is CASSERVSGGELFF. The CDR3 DNA reads as TGTGCCAGCAGTGAAAGAGTGAGCGGCGGGGAGCTGTTTTTT.

In this sample, this clonotype turned up many times. The chain has TRBV27 and TRBJ1-5; TRBD1 matches at 8 bases. The germline V gene encodes CDR1 MNHEY and CDR2 SMNVEV (reference sequence). This CDR3 spans 16 amino acids. J lost 5 bases, V lost 5 bases, and 11 bases had no gene match. In DNA form, the CDR3 reads TGTGCCAGCAGTCCTTTGGAACAGGGGGGGGATCAGCCCCAGCATTTT. This sequence encodes CASSPLEQGGDQPQHF.

This clonotype was observed a handful of times. The rearrangement uses TRBV19 and TRBJ1-4; no firm D call. The germline V gene encodes CDR1 LNHDA and CDR2 SQIVND (reference sequence). Trimming took 5 bases from V and 7 from J, leaving 8 bases between them. This CDR3 has 12 amino acids. The CDR3 nucleotides read TGTGCCAGTAGTCAAATCGGTGAAAAACTGTTTTTT. It specifies CASSQIGEKLFF.

The chain recombines TRBV30 with TRBJ2-1; the D gene is possibly TRBD2 (5 bases). This CDR3 has 14 amino acids. The V and J ends lost 2 bases and 3 bases respectively, with 11 bases between them. Germline V gene lookup returns CDR1 GTSNPN and CDR2 SVGIG (reference sequence). The CDR3 DNA reads as TGTGCCTGGAGTAGGAGCGGACGCTACAATGAGCAGTTCTTC. Its translation: CAWSRSGRYNEQFF.

The CDR3 is CASRPTGSTDTQYF. As DNA, the CDR3 is TGTGCCAGCAGACCGACAGGAAGCACAGATACGCAGTATTTT. The chain combines TRBV7-9 with TRBJ2-3, with D perhaps TRBD1 (6 bases). CDR1 is SEHNR and CDR2 is FQNEAQ in the germline V gene (reference sequence). The CDR3 sequence is 14 residues long. V gave up 6 bases and J gave up 0 bases, with 10 bases separating them.

This clonotype was counted only a few times. This sequence joins TRBV5-1 and TRBJ1-5; no clear D. The CDR3 loop spans 17 amino acids. V lost 0 bases, J lost 0 bases, and 13 bases lay in between. Germline V gene data show CDR1 as SGHRS and CDR2 as YFSETQ. The CDR3 coding sequence is TGCGCCAGCAGCTTGGGACCCCGCGGGAATAGCAATCAGCCCCAGCATTTT. Encoded protein: CASSLGPRGNSNQPQHF.

In this sample, this clonotype turned up many times. The CDR3 sequence: CASSYLDVVRVGPSEQYF. CDR3 nucleotides: TGTGCCAGCAGTTACCTCGATGTGGTTCGGGTAGGGCCCTCCGAGCAGTACTTC. The chain employs TRBV6-6 and TRBJ2-7; D remains ambiguous. V was clipped by 2 bases and J by 6 bases, with 26 bases between them. CDR3 size: 18 residues. The germline gives CDR1 MNHNY, CDR2 SVGAGI (reference sequence).

The chain couples TRBV11-1 to TRBJ1-1; D remains ambiguous. The germline V gene encodes CDR1 SGHAT and CDR2 FQDESV (reference sequence). The CDR3 extends over 14 amino acids. Deletions cut 5 bases from V and 7 bases from J, with 17 bases between. In nucleotides, the CDR3 is TGTGCCAGCAGCCCTAGGAGAAGGGTTGTTGAAGCTTTCTTT. This translates into CASSPRRRVVEAFF.